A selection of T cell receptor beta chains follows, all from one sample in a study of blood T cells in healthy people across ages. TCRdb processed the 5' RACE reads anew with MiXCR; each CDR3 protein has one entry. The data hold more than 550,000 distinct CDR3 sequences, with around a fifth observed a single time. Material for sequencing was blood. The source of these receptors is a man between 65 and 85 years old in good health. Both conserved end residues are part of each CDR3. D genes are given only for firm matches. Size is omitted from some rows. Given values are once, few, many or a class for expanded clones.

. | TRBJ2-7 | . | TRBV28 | TGTGCCAGCAGTTTGCGCTCAGCGTCTACTGAGCAGTACTTC | CASSLRSASTEQYF
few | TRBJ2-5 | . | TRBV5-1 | TGCGCCAGCACCCGGACGCCTGGCCAAGAGACCCAGTACTTC | CASTRTPGQETQYF
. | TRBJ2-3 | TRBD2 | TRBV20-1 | TGCAGTGCTAGAGTGGCGGGAGATTCAGATACGCAGTATTTT | CSARVAGDSDTQYF
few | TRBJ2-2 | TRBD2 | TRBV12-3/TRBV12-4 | TGTGCCAGCATTAATAGCGGGGGGAACACCGGGGAGCTGTTTTTT | CASINSGGNTGELFF
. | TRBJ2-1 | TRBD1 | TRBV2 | TGTGCCAGCCTGAAGGGGGCGAGCTCCTACAATGAGCAGTTCTTC | CASLKGASSYNEQFF
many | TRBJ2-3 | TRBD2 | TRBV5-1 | TGTGCCAGCAGCCTCTTAGCGGGGTCTAGCACAGATACGCAGTATTTT | CASSLLAGSSTDTQYF
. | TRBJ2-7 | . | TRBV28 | TGTGCCAGCAGTTTAAAGCTCGGCAGCGGATACGAGCAGTACTTC | CASSLKLGSGYEQYF
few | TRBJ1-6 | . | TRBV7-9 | TGTGCCAGCAGCCCCATCCAGGTTCGAGCCCTCCACTTT | CASSPIQVRALHF
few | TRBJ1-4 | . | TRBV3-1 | TGTGCCAGCAGCCCACGGGGGACCAATGCAGAAAAACTGTTTTTT | CASSPRGTNAEKLFF
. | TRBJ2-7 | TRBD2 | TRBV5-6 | TGTGCCAGCAGCTTGGACGGCGGGGGGTATTCCTACGAGCAGTACTTC | CASSLDGGGYSYEQYF
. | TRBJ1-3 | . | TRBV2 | TGTGCCAGCGAGGGGAACACCATATATTTT | CASEGNTIYF
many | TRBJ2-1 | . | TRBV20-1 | TGCAGTGCTAGAGATCAAATGGGTTTGTCGGGCAATGAGCAGTTCTTC | CSARDQMGLSGNEQFF
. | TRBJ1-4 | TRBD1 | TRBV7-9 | TGTGCCAGCAGCTTAGCGGGACAGGAAAAACTGTTTTTT | CASSLAGQEKLFF
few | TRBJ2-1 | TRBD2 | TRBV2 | TGTGCCAGCAGGGCGACTAGCGGGGGTAATGAGCAGTTCTTC | CASRATSGGNEQFF
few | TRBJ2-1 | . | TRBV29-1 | TGCAGCGTTCGGCAGGGGAGAATTGGGCAGTTCTTC | CSVRQGRIGQFF
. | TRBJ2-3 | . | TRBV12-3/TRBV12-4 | TGTGCCAGCAGGGCTTTCTTCACAGATACGCAGTATTTT | CASRAFFTDTQYF
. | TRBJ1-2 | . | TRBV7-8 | TGTGCCAGCAGCCGGGATAACACGGACTATGGCTACACCTTC | CASSRDNTDYGYTF
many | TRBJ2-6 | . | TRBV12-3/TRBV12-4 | TGTGCCAGCAGTATCCAGGGGTCTGGGGCCAACGTCCTGACTTTC | CASSIQGSGANVLTF
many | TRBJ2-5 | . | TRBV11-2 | TGTGCCAGTAGACTCGCAGGCCAAGAGACCCAGTACTTC | CASRLAGQETQYF
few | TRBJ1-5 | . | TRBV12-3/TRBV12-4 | TGTGCCAGCAGTTTTGAGGGGGGCTTGAATGGTCAGCCCCAGCATTTT | CASSFEGGLNGQPQHF
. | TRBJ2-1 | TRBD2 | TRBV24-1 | TGTGCCACCAGCGACACCGGGACTAGGGGGGGTGAGCAGTTCTTC | CATSDTGTRGGEQFF
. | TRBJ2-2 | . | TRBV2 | TGTGCCAGCAGATTCACAGGAACCACCGGGGAGCTGTTTTTT | CASRFTGTTGELFF
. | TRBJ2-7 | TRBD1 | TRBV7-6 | TGTGCCAGCAGCTTAGCGCTGACAGGGCGTGACGAGCAGTACTTC | CASSLALTGRDEQYF
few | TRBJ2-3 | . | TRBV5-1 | TGCGCCAGCAGCTTCTTGTGGGGCTCCCCCACAGATACGCAGTATTTT | CASSFLWGSPTDTQYF
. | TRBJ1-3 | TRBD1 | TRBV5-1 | TGCGCCAGCAGCTTGGCCGGGGGACAGGGGACAATCTCTGGAAACACCATATATTTT | CASSLAGGQGTISGNTIYF
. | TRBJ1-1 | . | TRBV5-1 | TGCGCCAGCAGCAGCGGACACCGGAACACTGAAGCTTTCTTT | CASSSGHRNTEAFF
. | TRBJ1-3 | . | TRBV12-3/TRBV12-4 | TGTGCCAGCAGTAAGGGGAAGGGGGGAAACACCATATATTTT | CASSKGKGGNTIYF
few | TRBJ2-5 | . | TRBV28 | TGTGCCAGCAGTGCCTTCCAGGGGCAAGAGACCCAGTACTTC | CASSAFQGQETQYF